The clone carrying this TCR beta chain was observed a few times. The sample comes from a study of neoadjuvant anti-PD-1 for oral cavity cancer. About the study: Non-progressing patients received a fourth nivolumab dose near day 43, then surgery on days 50-56.

Here immunoSEQ multiplex PCR was the method, and the copy in TCRdb shows in-frame clones only, minus some. The table records 4,000 to 6,000 clones, 55% to 70% of them present only once. Germline assignment: CDR1 MNHEY and CDR2 SMNVEV (reference sequence). Trimming removed 3 bases at V and 1 base at J, with 9 bases between. The CDR3 is made up of 14 amino acids. This clonotype was obtained from a person between 35 and 79 years old with oral cavity squamous cell carcinoma. The source material was tumor tissue, sampled before nivolumab (anti-PD-1) treatment. This rearrangement joins TRBV27 to TRBJ1-1, with D possibly matching TRBD1 (5 bases). CDR3 protein: CASSLWGSNTEAFF. CDR3 bases: TGTGCCAGCAGTTTGTGGGGGTCGAACACTGAAGCTTTCTTT.